This TCR beta chain was sequenced in a study of T cell responses to AZD1222 COVID-19 vaccine. V shed 0 bases and J shed 0 bases, with 6 bases lying between them. The CDR3 totals 14 residues. Per germline, CDR1 SGDLS and CDR2 YYNGEE. Sequenced by immunoSEQ multiplex PCR; TCRdb stores in-frame clones only, minus some. The sample contains about 99,000 clones, approximately 90% of which appear only once. This TCR was sampled from an adult in good health. The genes are TRBV9 and TRBJ1-1; D remains ambiguous. Sequences were derived from peripheral blood, sampled on day 0 of AZD1222 vaccination. This chain's CDR3 is CASSVAGMNTEAFF. DNA of the CDR3: TGTGCCAGCAGCGTAGCTGGTATGAACACTGAAGCTTTCTTT.